Listed below are T cell receptor beta chains from one sample, sequenced in a study of cytomegalovirus exposure and HLA in healthy donors. TCRdb keeps only in-frame clones here, not all; method: immunoSEQ multiplex PCR. This table lists some 200,000 clones. The source material was PBMCs. Receptors originate from a boy aged 5-17 years in good health and CMV-seronegative. CDR3s include the opening cysteine and the closing phenylalanine or tryptophan. The D gene is left open where the match is weak.

CDR3 length: 14
V gene: TRBV7-2
D gene: NA
J gene: TRBJ2-1
CDR3 DNA: TGTGCCAGCAGCCCGATACAGGGAAACAATGAGCAGTTCTTC
CDR3 protein: CASSPIQGNNEQFF

CDR3 length: 16
V gene: TRBV2
D gene: TRBD2
J gene: TRBJ2-5
CDR3 DNA: TGTGCCAGCAGACCCCCGGTTAGCGGGTCACAAGAGACCCAGTACTTC
CDR3 protein: CASRPPVSGSQETQYF

CDR3 length: 15
V gene: TRBV5-1
D gene: NA
J gene: TRBJ1-4
CDR3 DNA: TGCGCCAGCAGCGGGGTGGGGGCCCCTAATGAAAAACTGTTTTTT
CDR3 protein: CASSGVGAPNEKLFF

CDR3 length: 13
V gene: TRBV18
D gene: NA
J gene: TRBJ1-2
CDR3 DNA: TGTGCCAGCTCACCAGGGGCAGGGTATGGCTACACCTTC
CDR3 protein: CASSPGAGYGYTF

CDR3 length: 13
V gene: TRBV7-7
D gene: NA
J gene: TRBJ1-6
CDR3 DNA: TGTGCTAGCAGCCTCGACAGTAATTCACCCCTCCACTTT
CDR3 protein: CASSLDSNSPLHF

CDR3 length: 13
V gene: TRBV7-3
D gene: NA
J gene: TRBJ1-1
CDR3 DNA: TGTGCCAGCAGCCAAGGGGGGAACACTGAAGCTTTCTTT
CDR3 protein: CASSQGGNTEAFF

CDR3 length: 15
V gene: TRBV9
D gene: TRBD2
J gene: TRBJ2-3
CDR3 DNA: TGTGCCAGCAGCGTTGACCTGGCGGGGGGTGATACGCAGTATTTT
CDR3 protein: CASSVDLAGGDTQYF

CDR3 length: 17
V gene: TRBV7-2
D gene: TRBD2
J gene: TRBJ2-1
CDR3 DNA: TGTGCCAGCAGCTCGCGGGGGGACCAGGGAGGTACGATTGAGCAGTTCTTC
CDR3 protein: CASSSRGDQGGTIEQFF

CDR3 length: 14
V gene: TRBV30
D gene: TRBD1
J gene: TRBJ1-4
CDR3 DNA: TGTGCCGGGACAGGGGGCGCAGCTAATGAAAAACTGTTTTTT
CDR3 protein: CAGTGGAANEKLFF

CDR3 length: 19
V gene: TRBV4-1
D gene: TRBD2
J gene: TRBJ2-3
CDR3 DNA: TGCGCCAGCAGCCAAGGGGAGGGTATAGGGACCCGGCGCACAGATACGCAGTATTTT
CDR3 protein: CASSQGEGIGTRRTDTQYF

CDR3 length: 13
V gene: TRBV29-1
D gene: NA
J gene: TRBJ2-7
CDR3 DNA: TGCAGCGTTGAAGAACCCCCAGGCTACGAGCAGTACTTC
CDR3 protein: CSVEEPPGYEQYF

CDR3 length: 15
V gene: TRBV6-5
D gene: NA
J gene: TRBJ2-7
CDR3 DNA: TGTGCCAGCAAAATGGTTGGGGACCAGGGGGGTGAGCAGTACTTC
CDR3 protein: CASKMVGDQGGEQYF

CDR3 length: 14
V gene: TRBV7-9
D gene: NA
J gene: TRBJ2-7
CDR3 DNA: TGTGCCAGCGGCTCCTCCGGGATATCCTACGAGCAGTACTTC
CDR3 protein: CASGSSGISYEQYF

CDR3 length: 15
V gene: TRBV28
D gene: NA
J gene: TRBJ2-3
CDR3 DNA: TGTGCCACAGCTCCCGACCGGAGGCAGACAGATACGCAGTATTTT
CDR3 protein: CATAPDRRQTDTQYF

CDR3 length: 14
V gene: TRBV5-1
D gene: TRBD1
J gene: TRBJ2-1
CDR3 DNA: TGCGCCAGCAGGATTGGGACAGGGTATAATGAGCAGTTCTTC
CDR3 protein: CASRIGTGYNEQFF

CDR3 length: 15
V gene: TRBV30
D gene: TRBD1
J gene: TRBJ2-5
CDR3 DNA: TGTGCCTGGAGGCCGGGACAGGGTGGCCAAGAGACCCAGTACTTC
CDR3 protein: CAWRPGQGGQETQYF

CDR3 length: 15
V gene: TRBV7-9
D gene: NA
J gene: TRBJ2-7
CDR3 DNA: TGTGCCAGCAGTTCTACGGCCAGGGGTTCCTACGAGCAGTACTTC
CDR3 protein: CASSSTARGSYEQYF

CDR3 length: 15
V gene: TRBV2
D gene: TRBD1
J gene: TRBJ1-3
CDR3 DNA: TGTGCCAGCAGTGAAGCAGGACAGGGGGTGAACACCATATATTTT
CDR3 protein: CASSEAGQGVNTIYF

CDR3 length: 15
V gene: TRBV9
D gene: TRBD2
J gene: TRBJ2-7
CDR3 DNA: TGTGCCAGCAGCCCCCACGCTAGCGGCTCCTACGAGCAGTACTTC
CDR3 protein: CASSPHASGSYEQYF

CDR3 length: 13
V gene: TRBV9
D gene: NA
J gene: TRBJ2-1
CDR3 DNA: TGTGCCAGCAGCACAGGGAATTCCCATGAGCAGTTCTTC
CDR3 protein: CASSTGNSHEQFF

CDR3 length: 14
V gene: TRBV4-1
D gene: NA
J gene: TRBJ2-7
CDR3 DNA: TGCGCCAGCAGCCAAGTATACACCAGCTACGAGCAGTACTTC
CDR3 protein: CASSQVYTSYEQYF

CDR3 length: 14
V gene: TRBV30
D gene: NA
J gene: TRBJ2-3
CDR3 DNA: TGTGCCTGGAGCGAGGCGGGGATTACAGATACGCAGTATTTT
CDR3 protein: CAWSEAGITDTQYF

CDR3 length: 15
V gene: TRBV6-1
D gene: NA
J gene: TRBJ1-1
CDR3 DNA: TGTGCCAGCAGTCCAGGGACAATCTGGAACACTGAAGCTTTCTTT
CDR3 protein: CASSPGTIWNTEAFF

CDR3 length: 11
V gene: TRBV30
D gene: NA
J gene: TRBJ2-2
CDR3 DNA: TGTGCCTGGTCTTCGACCGGGGAGCTGTTTTTT
CDR3 protein: CAWSSTGELFF

CDR3 length: 15
V gene: TRBV15
D gene: TRBD2
J gene: TRBJ2-1
CDR3 DNA: TGTGCCACCAGCAGTAGCGGGGGGGCCTACAATGAGCAGTTCTTC
CDR3 protein: CATSSSGGAYNEQFF

CDR3 length: 15
V gene: TRBV6-6
D gene: TRBD1
J gene: TRBJ2-7
CDR3 DNA: TGTGCCAGTAGCAACAGGGGGCGCTTCTCCTACGAGCAGTACTTC
CDR3 protein: CASSNRGRFSYEQYF

CDR3 length: 16
V gene: TRBV23-1
D gene: NA
J gene: TRBJ1-5
CDR3 DNA: TGCGCCAGCAGTCAATCGGGAGTGGAAGGGAATCAGCCCCAGCATTTT
CDR3 protein: CASSQSGVEGNQPQHF

CDR3 length: 18
V gene: TRBV28
D gene: NA
J gene: TRBJ1-4
CDR3 DNA: TGTGCCAGCGCTGTCCTCAGCGGGATTCCCGCAACTAATGAAAAACTGTTTTTT
CDR3 protein: CASAVLSGIPATNEKLFF

CDR3 length: 12
V gene: TRBV4-2
D gene: TRBD1
J gene: TRBJ1-2
CDR3 DNA: TGTGCCAGCACCGACGGGACAGTCGGCTACACCTTC
CDR3 protein: CASTDGTVGYTF

CDR3 length: 16
V gene: TRBV28
D gene: NA
J gene: TRBJ2-7
CDR3 DNA: TGTGCCAGCAGTTTAGATGGACAGGACTACCCCTACGAGCAGTACTTC
CDR3 protein: CASSLDGQDYPYEQYF

CDR3 length: 15
V gene: TRBV28
D gene: NA
J gene: TRBJ1-5
CDR3 DNA: TGTGCCAGCATCCCAGGCAGCTTGGGCAATCAGCCCCAGCATTTT
CDR3 protein: CASIPGSLGNQPQHF

CDR3 length: 16
V gene: TRBV11-2
D gene: NA
J gene: TRBJ1-1
CDR3 DNA: TGTGCCAGCCACCGTTTGAAGGGGCCATTGAACACTGAAGCTTTCTTT
CDR3 protein: CASHRLKGPLNTEAFF

CDR3 length: 12
V gene: TRBV14
D gene: TRBD1
J gene: TRBJ1-1
CDR3 DNA: TGTGCCAGCAGAAGACAGGGAGCTGAAGCTTTCTTT
CDR3 protein: CASRRQGAEAFF

CDR3 length: 16
V gene: TRBV7-9
D gene: TRBD2
J gene: TRBJ2-7
CDR3 DNA: TGTGCCAGCAGCCCAGTCGAGCGGGGGAAATCCTACGAGCAGTACTTC
CDR3 protein: CASSPVERGKSYEQYF

CDR3 length: 15
V gene: TRBV9
D gene: NA
J gene: TRBJ2-5
CDR3 DNA: TGTGCCAGCAGCGCTGGGGGACAAAGACAAGAGACCCAGTACTTC
CDR3 protein: CASSAGGQRQETQYF

CDR3 length: 16
V gene: TRBV19
D gene: NA
J gene: TRBJ1-1
CDR3 DNA: TGTGCCAGTAGTATCGAGGGGGTGAGTTTTCCCACTGAGGCTTTCTTT
CDR3 protein: CASSIEGVSFPTEAFF

CDR3 length: 16
V gene: TRBV9
D gene: TRBD1
J gene: TRBJ1-2
CDR3 DNA: TGTGCCAGCAGCCAGGGACAGGGGGCCATTAACTATGGCTACACCTTC
CDR3 protein: CASSQGQGAINYGYTF

CDR3 length: 14
V gene: TRBV11-2
D gene: TRBD1
J gene: TRBJ1-4
CDR3 DNA: TGTGCCAGCAGCGGAGACAGGGGGGGTGAAAAACTGTTTTTT
CDR3 protein: CASSGDRGGEKLFF

CDR3 length: 13
V gene: TRBV10-1
D gene: NA
J gene: TRBJ2-1
CDR3 DNA: TGCGCCAGCAGTGAGTACATGAACAATGAGCAGTTCTTC
CDR3 protein: CASSEYMNNEQFF

CDR3 length: 13
V gene: TRBV5-1
D gene: NA
J gene: TRBJ2-3
CDR3 DNA: TGCGCCAGCAGCTTGGATCACACAGATACGCAGTATTTT
CDR3 protein: CASSLDHTDTQYF

CDR3 length: 16
V gene: TRBV4-2
D gene: TRBD1
J gene: TRBJ2-7
CDR3 DNA: TGTGCCAGCAGCCAAGTGGACCGGACAGGGTACCACGAGCAGTACTTC
CDR3 protein: CASSQVDRTGYHEQYF

CDR3 length: 16
V gene: TRBV7-6
D gene: NA
J gene: TRBJ2-3
CDR3 DNA: TGTGCCAGCAGCCCGACGGACAAGGCTAGCACAGATACGCAGTATTTT
CDR3 protein: CASSPTDKASTDTQYF

CDR3 length: 16
V gene: TRBV19
D gene: TRBD1
J gene: TRBJ1-1
CDR3 DNA: TGTGCCAGTAAGACGGCCGGACAGGGAATGTTCGCTGAAGCTTTCTTT
CDR3 protein: CASKTAGQGMFAEAFF

CDR3 length: 13
V gene: TRBV9
D gene: NA
J gene: TRBJ2-3
CDR3 DNA: TGTGCCAGCAGCTTGAGGGGAGGAGATACGCAGTATTTT
CDR3 protein: CASSLRGGDTQYF

CDR3 length: 16
V gene: TRBV7-2
D gene: NA
J gene: TRBJ2-3
CDR3 DNA: TGTGCCAGCAGCCCGTTCTCAGGCGTTCAGGAAAATACGCAGTATTTT
CDR3 protein: CASSPFSGVQENTQYF